The present T cell receptor beta chain was sequenced within a study of OX40 agonist ivuxolimab in advanced cancers. Study information: Patients received the agonistic anti-OX40 (CD134) antibody ivuxolimab. Findings and limits, study-wide: Antigen targets of the expanded peripheral T cells went undetermined. Fewer expanded clones were found on average in CD4+ than in CD8+ T cells.

As regards this clone: The antigen remains undetermined.

Trimming removed 4 bases from V and 8 bases from J, with 14 bases in between. This CDR3 has 14 residues. Per germline, CDR1 SGHAT and CDR2 FQNNGV. Produced via immunoSEQ multiplex PCR; TCRdb's table is partial and in-frame only. The profile shows approximately 37,000 clones, around 70% of them singletons. Sequencing was performed on CD4+ or CD8+ T cells sorted from blood, taken in a trial of the OX40 agonist ivuxolimab. The receptor was derived from an adult with an advanced solid tumor such as melanoma, head and neck, liver or kidney cancer. The gene calls are TRBV11-2 and TRBJ1-4; D remains unclear. As DNA, the CDR3 is TGTGCCAGCAGCTCAAGGGTCACGGGGGAAAAACTGTTTTTT. Translated, it gives CASSSRVTGEKLFF.